A single sample gave rise to the 18 T cell receptor beta chains below, sequenced in a study of cytomegalovirus exposure and HLA in healthy donors. Researchers ran the PCR with 60 Vbeta and 13 Jbeta primers. Data came from immunoSEQ multiplex PCR; TCRdb stores just in-frame clones and leaves some out. The sample gives some 110,000 clones, 60% to 85% of which show up once; around 1.5% is in the top ten. Specimen: PBMCs. The receptors were gathered from a woman aged 18-35 years in good health and CMV-seronegative.

The CDR3 DNA follows: TGTGCCAGCAGCACCGGTCGACAGGGCCCCTATGGCTACACCTTC. It encodes CASSTGRQGPYGYTF. J is TRBJ1-2 and V is TRBV5-4, with 7 nucleotides matching TRBD1. Germline CDR1 is SGHNT and CDR2 is YYREEE (reference sequence). This CDR3 comprises 15 residues. The junction had 10 bases not matched to a gene; V was cut back by 4 bases and J by 4 bases. The full variable domain, in which reference TRBV5-4 and TRBJ1-2 provide the parts outside the CDR3, is ETGVTQSPTHLIKTRGQQVTLRCSSQSGHNTVSWYQQALGQGPQFIFQYYREEENGRGNFPPRFSGLQFPNYSSELNVNALELDDSALYLCASSTGRQGPYGYTFGSGTRLTVV.

This clone was observed a few times. The gene calls are TRBV6-1 and TRBJ1-1, with 9 bases fitting TRBD1. Per the germline V gene, CDR1 is MNHNS and CDR2 is SASEGT. The trim removed 6 bases at V and 10 bases at J, leaving 6 bases unmatched. The CDR3 is 12 amino acids. The CDR3 DNA is TGTGCCAGCAGGGACAGGGGTTCTGCAGCTTTCTTT. Its translation: CASRDRGSAAFF.

This rearrangement joins TRBV4-1 to TRBJ1-5, with unresolved D. Deletions cut 0 bases from V and 3 bases from J, with 12 bases between. The CDR3 runs to 16 residues. Germline V lookup: CDR1 MGHRA, CDR2 YSYEKL. CDR3 in DNA: TGCGCCAGCAGCCAAGATCGAGGGAGGGACAATCAGCCCCAGCATTTT. It encodes CASSQDRGRDNQPQHF.

The chain links TRBV29-1 to TRBJ2-1; 11 bases line up with TRBD1. Trimming took 6 bases from V and 3 from J; bases not matched to a gene: 7. The germline V gene has CDR1 SQVTM and CDR2 ANQGSEA. CDR3 size: 15 residues. The CDR3 here is CSVTPGTGGYNEQFF. The CDR3 coding sequence is TGCAGCGTCACCCCCGGGACAGGGGGCTACAATGAGCAGTTCTTC.

This clone has more than one count but fewer than ten. This chain uses TRBV9 with TRBJ2-5, with 12 bases matching TRBD2. V was pared by 4 bases and J by 4 bases, with 8 bases of the junction left unmatched. The germline V gene encodes CDR1 SGDLS and CDR2 YYNGEE. This CDR3 spans 16 amino acids. CDR3 nucleotide sequence: TGTGCCAGCAGCTTTGGACTAGCGGGGAGGGGAGAGACCCAGTACTTC. This gives the protein CASSFGLAGRGETQYF.

This clone appeared a single time. This chain connects TRBV5-1 to TRBJ2-5; D possibly corresponds to TRBD2 (5 bases). The V and J ends lost 4 bases and 5 bases respectively, with 15 bases between them. Per the germline V gene, CDR1 is SGHRS and CDR2 is YFSETQ. CDR3 length equals 14 residues. The CDR3 here is CASSPGSERETQYF. Written as DNA, the CDR3 is TGCGCCAGCAGCCCGGGGTCCGAGCGCGAGACCCAGTACTTC. The full variable domain, with the rest looked up from reference TRBV5-1 and TRBJ2-5, is KAGVTQTPRYLIKTRGQQVTLSCSPISGHRSVSWYQQTPGQGLQFLFEYFSETQRNKGNFPGRFSGRQFSNSRSEMNVSTLELGDSALYLCASSPGSERETQYFGPGTRLLVL.

The genes are TRBV5-1 and TRBJ1-2, with D possibly being TRBD1 (5 bases). V lost 0 bases to trimming and J lost 4 bases, with 13 bases between them. The CDR3 contains 15 residues. Germline V gene lookup returns CDR1 SGHRS and CDR2 YFSETQ. The CDR3 sequence: CASSLVGGEGYGYTF. The CDR3 DNA sequence: TGCGCCAGCAGCTTGGTTGGAGGGGAAGGCTATGGCTACACCTTC. The full variable domain, its missing parts supplied by reference TRBV5-1 and TRBJ1-2, is KAGVTQTPRYLIKTRGQQVTLSCSPISGHRSVSWYQQTPGQGLQFLFEYFSETQRNKGNFPGRFSGRQFSNSRSEMNVSTLELGDSALYLCASSLVGGEGYGYTFGSGTRLTVV.

The V call is TRBV13, the J call TRBJ2-7, with TRBD1 matching 10 bases. Losses at the gene ends were 5 bases for V and 4 bases for J; bases not matched to a gene: 5. Looked up from germline, CDR1 is PRHDT and CDR2 is FYEKMQ (reference sequence). This CDR3 has 14 residues. The CDR3 bases are TGTGCCAGCAGCAGAGGACAGGGGGGATACGAGCAGTACTTC. Encoded protein: CASSRGQGGYEQYF.

This clone appeared a single time. The chain carries TRBV20-1 and TRBJ1-4; 7 bases are a match to TRBD1. The length of the CDR3 is 9 residues. Germline CDR1 and CDR2: DFQATT and SNEGSKA (reference sequence). V trimming: 5 bases; J trimming: 15 bases; junction bases outside the gene matches: 3. CDR3 sequence: CSAQGGVFF. In DNA, the CDR3 is TGCAGTGCTCAGGGGGGCGTGTTTTTT.

This clone was seen just once. The J gene is TRBJ1-5, the V gene TRBV4-1; tentative D call: TRBD1 (5 bases). CDR1 and CDR2 (germline): MGHRA, YSYEKL. CDR3 size: 15 residues. V was pared by 1 base and J by 6 bases, with 13 bases between. Here the CDR3 DNA reads TGCGCCAGCAGCCAAGGGGTGGGGGGGGTTCAGCCCCAGCATTTT. Encoded protein: CASSQGVGGVQPQHF.

The V call is TRBV5-1, the J call TRBJ1-5, with D tentatively TRBD1 (5 bases). Trimming left V 4 bases short and J 8 bases short, with 13 bases between. Germline CDR1 reads SGHRS; CDR2 reads YFSETQ. This CDR3 is 13 amino acids long. The CDR3 reads CASSLTVSEPQHF. CDR3 in DNA: TGCGCCAGCAGCCTGACAGTTTCTGAGCCCCAGCATTTT.

V is TRBV6-1 and J is TRBJ2-3; 9 bases match TRBD2. The CDR3 is 20 residues long. Germline V gene sequence: CDR1 MNHNS, CDR2 SASEGT. Losses at the gene ends were 1 base for V and 1 base for J; bases not matched to a gene: 15. This CDR3 is CASSEGRNQRGANRTDTQYF. The CDR3 DNA reads TGTGCCAGCAGTGAAGGGCGGAACCAGCGGGGGGCCAATCGCACAGATACGCAGTATTTT.

V and J are TRBV10-2 and TRBJ2-7, with D possibly being TRBD1 (5 bases). Germline V gene sequence: CDR1 WSHSY, CDR2 SAAADI. CDR3 length: 13 residues. Trimming took 7 bases from V and 6 from J, leaving 16 bases between them. The DNA for the CDR3 is TGCGCCAGCACTCTGTACAGGAGCGCCGAGCAGTACTTC. Protein product: CASTLYRSAEQYF.

The chain carries TRBV7-9 and TRBJ1-2; TRBD1 is a possible D gene (5 bases). The germline V and J ends were trimmed by 0 bases and 4 bases, with 9 bases remaining between them. The germline CDR1 and CDR2 sequences are SEHNR and FQNEAQ (reference sequence). The CDR3 sequence is 14 residues long. DNA of the CDR3: TGTGCCAGCAGCTTAGCAGGGGCCGGCTATGGCTACACCTTC. It translates to CASSLAGAGYGYTF.

The chain uses TRBV28 and TRBJ1-5; D unclear. The CDR3 spans 14 residues. The V gene's germline CDR1 is MDHEN and CDR2 SYDVKM. With 4 bases removed from V and 6 bases from J, the gap between germline ends came to 13 bases. This CDR3 reads CASSSPSPGQPQHF. CDR3 nucleotide sequence: TGTGCCAGCAGTTCCCCTAGCCCCGGTCAGCCCCAGCATTTT.

The chain recombines TRBV9 with TRBJ1-3; no reliable D call. The V end was cut by 3 bases, the J end by 0 bases, with 16 bases between. The germline V gene has CDR1 SGDLS and CDR2 YYNGEE. The CDR3 contains 17 residues. The CDR3 sequence is CASSAQLLAASGNTIYF. The CDR3 DNA is TGTGCCAGCAGCGCCCAGTTACTTGCGGCCTCTGGAAACACCATATATTTT.

V gene TRBV5-1 combines with J gene TRBJ2-1; D perhaps matches TRBD2 (5 bases). Germline V gene sequence: CDR1 SGHRS, CDR2 YFSETQ. There are 12 residues in the CDR3. Between the trimmed V and J ends, which lost 3 bases and 9 bases, there was a span of 10 bases. CDR3 sequence (DNA): TGCGCCAGCAGCTACGGAGGCGGTGAGCAGTTCTTC. Protein product: CASSYGGGEQFF.

The chain carries TRBV28 and TRBJ1-2; maybe TRBD1 (5 bases). This CDR3 spans 15 amino acids. Trimming left V 3 bases short and J 1 base short, with 12 bases between. Per the germline V gene, CDR1 is MDHEN and CDR2 is SYDVKM. The CDR3 bases are TGTGCCAGCAGTTTCGGGGGAGAGGGTAACTATGGCTACACCTTC. It encodes CASSFGGEGNYGYTF.